Shown below are 28 T cell receptor beta chains from a single sample sequenced in a study of regulatory T cells in long-lasting Graves disease. This sample's time point: persistent/refractory GD, antithyroid drugs over 5 years with positive TRAb. PBMC RNA served as the TCR library source. Arm-PCR of CDR3 regions and iRepertoire HTBI primers were the basis on which TCR beta libraries were built. Each CDR3 protein gets one entry after TCRdb re-called the multiplex PCR reads with MiXCR. The sample records about 470,000 distinct CDR3 sequences, around a fifth being singletons. The material was peripheral blood mononuclear cells (PBMCs), obtained when the disease was refractory, from a patient treated with antithyroid drugs. The receptor source for this set is a female donor with Graves disease.

This chain links TRBV7-9 with TRBJ2-7; D may correspond to TRBD1 or TRBD2 (5 bases each). Germline V gene lookup returns CDR1 SEHNR and CDR2 FQNEAQ (reference sequence). Deletions cut 1 base from V and 3 bases from J, with 16 bases between. This CDR3 is built from 16 residues. The CDR3 DNA is TGTGCCAGCAGCTTAGGCCAGTGGGGGAAAGTCTACGAGCAGTACTTC. Its translation: CASSLGQWGKVYEQYF.

This sequence joins TRBV5-4 and TRBJ1-2; no firm D call. The CDR3 is made up of 14 amino acids. The V and J ends lost 3 bases and 11 bases respectively, with 20 bases between them. CDR1 is SGHNT and CDR2 is YYREEE in the germline V gene (reference sequence). CDR3 sequence: CASSSYTGISGYTF. CDR3 nucleotide sequence: TGTGCCAGCAGCTCTTACACCGGGATATCAGGTTACACCTTC.

The CDR3 coding sequence is TGTGCCAGCAGTTTCTTAGAGACAGGGAGGGAGCCCCAGCATTTT. Its translation is CASSFLETGREPQHF. The gene calls are TRBV28 and TRBJ1-5, with 7 bases lining up with TRBD1. The CDR3 is 15 amino acids. Trimming took 3 bases from V and 8 from J; bases not matched to a gene: 10. Germline V CDR1 and CDR2: MDHEN, SYDVKM.

In this sample, this clonotype turned up a few times. The chain combines TRBV12-3 or TRBV12-4 with TRBJ1-1, with a possible D match to TRBD1 (6 bases). This CDR3 is built from 14 residues. V was pared by 10 bases and J by 1 base, with 16 bases between. Here the CDR3 reads CATTRGGKNTEAFF. The CDR3 region has the DNA TGTGCCACCACGAGGGGGGGAAAGAACACTGAAGCTTTCTTT.

This chain joins TRBV11-1 and TRBJ2-7, with 9 bases identical to TRBD1. V was pared by 2 bases and J by 8 bases, with 10 bases of the junction left unmatched. In germline, CDR1 is SGHAT, CDR2 FQDESV (reference sequence). The CDR3 is 15 amino acids. The CDR3 nucleotides read TGTGCCAGCAGCTTAAGAGTTGACAGGGGGGAAAAGCAGTACTTC. Translated, it gives CASSLRVDRGEKQYF.

This clonotype was picked up many times. The chain links TRBV11-2 to TRBJ2-7; D unclear. V was trimmed by 3 bases and J by 7 bases, leaving 7 bases between them. Germline lookup yields CDR1 SGHAT and CDR2 FQNNGV. The CDR3 runs 11 residues. The CDR3 reads CASSFWGEQYF. CDR3 DNA: TGTGCCAGCAGCTTTTGGGGAGAGCAGTACTTC. The variable domain in full, completed from reference TRBV11-2 and TRBJ2-7, reads EAGVAQSPRYKIIEKRQSVAFWCNPISGHATLYWYQQILGQGPKLLIQFQNNGVVDDSQLPKDRFSAERLKGVDSTLKIQPAKLEDSAVYLCASSFWGEQYFGPGTRLTVT.

In this sample, this clonotype turned up a few times. The chain is built from TRBV5-1 and TRBJ2-5, with 7 bases aligning to TRBD2. J was trimmed by 6 bases and V by 4 bases; bases with no gene match: 9. CDR1 SGHRS and CDR2 YFSETQ come from the germline V gene. This CDR3 region has 14 residues. The CDR3 nucleotides read TGCGCCAGCAGCCCGGGACTTAGCGGGCAGACCCAGTACTTC. This encodes CASSPGLSGQTQYF.

This clonotype was detected a few times. CDR3 in DNA: TGTGCCAGCTCACCGGACGGAGCCAAAAACATTCAGTACTTC. Protein: CASSPDGAKNIQYF. V usage is TRBV18 and J usage is TRBJ2-4; D uncertain. Germline CDR1 is KGHSH and CDR2 is LQKENI. Trimming took off 3 bases at V and 0 bases at J, with 6 bases between the two ends. CDR3 length: 14 amino acids.

Only a few counts were recorded for this clonotype. The genes are TRBV4-3 and TRBJ2-2; 7 bases are a match to TRBD2. Unmatched junction bases numbered 2, after V lost 0 bases and J lost 4 bases. Germline CDR1 is LGHNA and CDR2 is YSLEER. The CDR3 has 15 amino acids. The chain's CDR3 is CASSQDPSGTGELFF. CDR3 DNA: TGCGCCAGCAGCCAAGATCCTAGCGGCACCGGGGAGCTGTTTTTT.

This clonotype was counted at least ten times. This chain connects TRBV5-5 to TRBJ2-6; D is perhaps TRBD2 (5 bases). V lost 2 bases and J lost 3, with 6 bases in between. Per germline, CDR1 SGHKS and CDR2 YYEKEE (reference sequence). This CDR3 contains 14 residues. CDR3 bases: TGTGCCAGCAGCTTCGGGGTTGGGGCCAACGTCCTGACTTTC. Protein sequence: CASSFGVGANVLTF.

For this clonotype: This may stem from a read error, because a much larger clone lies one nucleotide away. This chain links TRBV2 with TRBJ2-7, with D possibly matching TRBD2 (7 bases). Trimming took 4 bases from V and 9 from J, leaving 22 bases between them. The CDR3 length is 15 residues. The germline gives CDR1 SNHLY, CDR2 FYNNEI. CDR3 sequence (DNA): TGTGCCAGCAGTGGGCCAGGACAGCGGGGAAGGGGGCAGTACTTC. It is translated as CASSGPGQRGRGQYF.

This clonotype was seen at least ten times. V is TRBV2 and J is TRBJ1-2; D is undetermined. V was cut by 8 bases and J by 8 bases, with 18 bases left in between. The CDR3 extends over 13 amino acids. Germline V CDR1 and CDR2: SNHLY, FYNNEI. The CDR3 DNA reads TGTGCCAGCGGGATAGAAATCAAGAGGGGCTACACCTTC. It yields the protein CASGIEIKRGYTF.

This clonotype came up many times. CDR3 residues: CASSLTGRGQYEQYF. The CDR3, as DNA: TGTGCCAGCAGTCTCACGGGGAGGGGGCAGTACGAGCAGTACTTC. The chain recombines TRBV6-1 with TRBJ2-7; possibly TRBD1 or TRBD2 for D (7 bases each). V was trimmed by 5 bases and J by 4 bases, leaving 18 bases between them. Germline CDR1 and CDR2: MNHNS and SASEGT. The CDR3 is 15 residues long.

At least ten counts were recorded for this clonotype. J is TRBJ2-5 and V is TRBV11-2; D may match TRBD1 or TRBD2 (5 bases each). The CDR3 is made up of 14 amino acids. Germline CDR1 and CDR2: SGHAT and FQNNGV. Trimming cost V 5 bases and J 5 bases, with 15 bases left between them. CDR3 sequence (DNA): TGTGCCAGCAGCCTGTGGGGCGGGTTGGAGACCCAGTACTTC. Translated, it gives CASSLWGGLETQYF.

The chain links TRBV3-1 to TRBJ1-2; D gene unclear. This CDR3 is built from 17 residues. The germline V and J ends were trimmed by 1 base and 5 bases, with 20 bases remaining between them. The germline V gene encodes CDR1 LGHDT and CDR2 YNNKEL (reference sequence). The CDR3: CASSQGASVLTIYGYTF. The CDR3, as DNA: TGTGCCAGCAGCCAAGGGGCCAGTGTCCTTACCATTTATGGCTACACCTTC.

This clonotype was seen at least ten times. J is TRBJ2-5 and V is TRBV20-1, with D perhaps being TRBD1 or TRBD2 (5 bases each). The CDR3 totals 17 residues. Trimming stripped 5 bases from V and 4 bases from J, with 26 bases between. Germline values: CDR1 DFQATT, CDR2 SNEGSKA (reference sequence). The CDR3 region is CSAPRKALGRSGETQYF. The CDR3 nucleotides read TGCAGTGCTCCCCGGAAGGCCCTGGGACGGTCGGGAGAGACCCAGTACTTC.

This clonotype was found a few times. V gene TRBV20-1 combines with J gene TRBJ2-5; D is unresolved. The CDR3 is 13 residues long. V was clipped by 5 bases and J by 1 base, with 11 bases between them. CDR1 DFQATT and CDR2 SNEGSKA come from the germline V gene (reference sequence). The CDR3 region is CSAPSSGQETQYF. The CDR3 nucleotides read TGCAGTGCTCCCTCTTCGGGCCAAGAGACCCAGTACTTC.

This clonotype was seen many times. J is TRBJ1-6 and V is TRBV28; no definite D call. The CDR3 has 15 amino acids. Germline values: CDR1 MDHEN, CDR2 SYDVKM. V was clipped by 9 bases and J by 6 bases, with 18 bases between them. CDR3 DNA sequence: TGTGCCAGTCGACCGCTTGACTCCGGTAATTCACCCCTCCACTTT. This codes for CASRPLDSGNSPLHF.

The chain is built from TRBV19 and TRBJ1-2; perhaps TRBD1 as D (5 bases). Trimming removed 1 base at V and 2 bases at J, with 8 bases between. Germline assignment: CDR1 LNHDA and CDR2 SQIVND (reference sequence). The CDR3 totals 14 residues. CDR3 coding DNA: TGTGCCAGTAGTATAGTTCCAGGGAACTATGGCTACACCTTC. This sequence encodes CASSIVPGNYGYTF.

V gene TRBV19 combines with J gene TRBJ1-2; D may be TRBD1 (6 bases). This CDR3 region has 13 residues. In germline, CDR1 is LNHDA, CDR2 SQIVND (reference sequence). Trimming stripped 9 bases from V and 8 bases from J, with 19 bases between. CDR3 sequence: CASGVGATAGYTF. Written as DNA, the CDR3 is TGTGCCAGCGGGGTGGGGGCCACGGCGGGCTACACCTTC.

This clonotype was seen at least ten times. The chain is built from TRBV20-1 and TRBJ2-7; 8 bases agree with TRBD1. The CDR3 is 14 residues long. Trimming removed 6 bases from V and 6 bases from J; junction bases left unmatched: 13. The germline CDR1 and CDR2 sequences are DFQATT and SNEGSKA (reference sequence). The CDR3: CSALQGVTLTEQYF. Written as DNA, the CDR3 is TGCAGTGCCTTACAGGGGGTCACGTTGACCGAGCAGTACTTC.

The chain uses TRBV7-9 and TRBJ2-5, with TRBD1 matching over 10 bases. The CDR3 has 16 residues. Germline V lookup: CDR1 SEHNR, CDR2 FQNEAQ (reference sequence). J gave up 5 bases and V 4 bases, and 10 bases lay outside the gene matches. CDR3 amino acids: CASSWTGQGDFETQYF. The CDR3 nucleotides read TGTGCCAGCAGCTGGACCGGACAGGGGGACTTTGAGACCCAGTACTTC. Using reference TRBV7-9 and TRBJ2-5 for the parts outside the CDR3, the full variable domain is DTGVSQNPRHKITKRGQNVTFRCDPISEHNRLYWYRQTLGQGPEFLTYFQNEAQLEKSRLLSDRFSAERPKGSFSTLEIQRTEQGDSAMYLCASSWTGQGDFETQYFGPGTRLLVL.

The chain is built from TRBV4-3 and TRBJ1-2; D may be TRBD1 (6 bases). Trimming removed 0 bases at V and 2 bases at J, with 10 bases between. There are 15 residues in the CDR3. CDR1 is LGHNA, CDR2 YSLEER, per germline. In nucleotides, the CDR3 is TGCGCCAGCAGCCAAGATATGGGGGGCAACTATGGCTACACCTTC. This translates into CASSQDMGGNYGYTF.

This clonotype came up many times. The V call is TRBV6-1, the J call TRBJ1-1; possibly TRBD1 for D (5 bases). The CDR3 loop spans 17 amino acids. The germline CDR1 and CDR2 sequences are MNHNS and SASEGT. The V gene lost 5 bases and the J gene lost 1 base, with 20 bases spanning the gap. CDR3 coding DNA: TGTGCCAGCAGTCCAGACCCTTCGGCTGGGGGGAACACTGAAGCTTTCTTT. Translated, it gives CASSPDPSAGGNTEAFF.

This clonotype was seen repeatedly, ten times or more. The chain couples TRBV12-5 to TRBJ2-7; D is ambiguous. Germline V gene sequence: CDR1 LGHNT, CDR2 FRNRAP. V was cut by 0 bases and J by 0 bases, with 9 bases left in between. The CDR3 runs 15 residues. CDR3 sequence (DNA): TGTGCTAGTGGTTTGGTACGCCGGAACTCCTACGAGCAGTACTTC. As protein: CASGLVRRNSYEQYF.

With respect to this clonotype: A much larger clonotype is one base distant, so this may be a read error. The rearrangement joins TRBV6-6 to TRBJ2-5; 7 nucleotides line up with TRBD1. Per germline, CDR1 MNHNY and CDR2 SVGAGI (reference sequence). The CDR3 is 15 amino acids. The DNA for the CDR3 is TGTGCCAGCGGTTACTCGAGGACAGGTTGGGAGACCCAGTACTTC. It is translated as CASGYSRTGWETQYF.

This clonotype occurred a few times. A read error may explain this, as a much larger clone is one base away. The J gene is TRBJ1-6, the V gene TRBV11-3; 7 nucleotides align to TRBD1. This CDR3 region has 15 residues. The germline V gene encodes CDR1 SGHNT and CDR2 YENEEA. The CDR3 here is CASGLGPGGNSPLHF. The CDR3 DNA is TGTGCCAGCGGCTTAGGTCCAGGGGGGAATTCACCCCTCCACTTT.

The rearrangement links TRBV24-1 to TRBJ2-2, with D tentatively TRBD1 or TRBD2 (5 bases each). The length of the CDR3 is 18 residues. Trimming shortened V by 0 bases and J by 2 bases, and 15 bases separated the two germline ends. The V gene's germline CDR1 is KGHDR and CDR2 SFDVKD. The CDR3 loop is CATSDLHPGTENTGELFF. CDR3 coding DNA: TGTGCCACCAGTGATTTGCACCCCGGGACGGAAAACACCGGGGAGCTGTTTTTT.